This T cell receptor (beta chain) was profiled in a study of stem cell transplantation in POMP-related autoinflammatory disease. Using immunoSEQ multiplex PCR, the repertoire was profiled, and TCRdb retains in-frame clones only, with some absent. The data contain roughly 70,000 clones, roughly 91% of them seen just once; the ten biggest clones take up more than 0.55%. Germline V lookup: CDR1 SGHNT, CDR2 YYREEE (reference sequence). Trimming stripped 5 bases from V and 2 bases from J, with 17 bases between. This CDR3 has 15 amino acids. The receptor's source is a human patient with POMP-related autoinflammation and immune dysregulation (PRAID). Some T cells may have originated in the graft donor. Sequencing was performed on CD4+ T cells from PBMCs, taken after stem cell transplantation. The rearrangement uses TRBV5-4 and TRBJ2-7; D unresolved. CDR3 in DNA: TGTGCCAGCAGTTCTGTCGCCGGGCCTGCCTACGAGCAGTACTTC. As protein: CASSSVAGPAYEQYF.